One and the same sample provided the 4 T cell receptor beta chains below, sequenced in a study of vaccination and CD4 T cells after COVID-19. An Oncomine TCR Beta short-read assay was used to sequence the DNA from cultured CD4+ T cells. TCRdb reprocessed the PCR reads with MiXCR, giving one entry per CDR3 protein. The data hold fewer than 9,000 distinct CDR3 sequences, with 73% observed a single time. Treatment here: roughly 10-day PBMC culture with coronavirus spike peptide pools or control peptides (ViraFEST assay). Their antigens are not known. Source material: CD4+ T cells from blood, cultured in vitro. Source of these receptors: a human donor who had recovered from COVID-19.

The gene calls are TRBV2 and TRBJ1-1, with unresolved D. The ends were cut back, 7 bases at V and 2 bases at J, with 14 bases in the middle. From germline, CDR1 is SNHLY and CDR2 FYNNEI. The CDR3 is made up of 14 amino acids. This chain's CDR3 is CASKPSRGNTEAFF. The CDR3 DNA is TGTGCCAGCAAACCGAGTCGGGGAAACACTGAAGCTTTCTTT.

The chain recombines TRBV4-3 with TRBJ2-7; D is ambiguous. The V and J ends lost 5 bases and 1 base respectively, with 12 bases between them. The CDR3 runs 14 residues. Looked up from germline, CDR1 is LGHNA and CDR2 is YSLEER. CDR3 in DNA: TGCGCCAGCAGCGCCCGGAAAGCTTCCTACGAGCAGTACTTC. Protein product: CASSARKASYEQYF.

The gene calls are TRBV20-1 and TRBJ2-3; TRBD2 aligns across 11 bases. Germline V gene data show CDR1 as DFQATT and CDR2 as SNEGSKA (reference sequence). The junction had 3 bases not matched to a gene; V was cut back by 2 bases and J by 5 bases. There are 14 residues in the CDR3. The CDR3 bases are TGCAGTGCTAGACTAGCGGGAGGCATAGATACGCAGTATTTT. Translating it yields CSARLAGGIDTQYF.

In this sample, this clonotype turned up a few times. The genes are TRBV24-1 and TRBJ2-3, with TRBD2 as a possible D gene (5 bases). This CDR3 is built from 13 residues. Trimming removed 7 bases at V and 2 bases at J, with 9 bases between. Germline V lookup: CDR1 KGHDR, CDR2 SFDVKD. The CDR3 DNA reads as TGTGCCACCAGGCGAGGGTTCACAGATACGCAGTATTTT. Translating gives CATRRGFTDTQYF.